The 6 T cell receptor beta chains given below trace back to one sample, sequenced in a study of T cells in localized non-small cell lung cancer. Assay: immunoSEQ multiplex PCR; the TCRdb copy retains only in-frame clones and omits some. This sample carries around 25,000 clones, 80% to 95% of them seen once, and the ten largest clones take 2.7%. The material was peripheral blood, obtained before any cancer treatment. These receptors were collected from a woman aged 35 to 69 with stage I lung adenocarcinoma.

This sequence joins TRBV2 and TRBJ1-3, with a possible D match to TRBD1 (5 bases). The CDR3 is 13 residues long. Germline assignment: CDR1 SNHLY and CDR2 FYNNEI. V dropped 8 bases and J dropped 3 bases, with 11 bases sitting between them. CDR3 coding DNA: TGTGCCAGCTGCGGGACGGTTGGAAACACCATATATTTT. Residues: CASCGTVGNTIYF.

Here the CDR3 reads CASSFGQPTDTQYF. CDR3 sequence (DNA): TGTGCCAGCAGCTTCGGACAGCCCACAGATACGCAGTATTTT. V usage is TRBV11-2 and J usage is TRBJ2-3; tentatively, D is TRBD1 (6 bases). Between the trimmed V and J ends, which lost 3 bases and 2 bases, there was a span of 9 bases. The CDR3 sequence is 14 residues long. CDR1 is SGHAT and CDR2 is FQNNGV in the germline V gene.

V is TRBV27 and J is TRBJ2-1; TRBD2 might be the D (6 bases). Germline CDR1 MNHEY, CDR2 SMNVEV (reference sequence). Between the trimmed V and J ends, which lost 6 bases and 6 bases, there was a span of 18 bases. This CDR3 has 15 residues. CDR3 region: CASSPNGGLLNEQFF. CDR3 bases: TGTGCCAGCAGCCCCAACGGGGGACTGCTCAATGAGCAGTTCTTC.

The V gene is TRBV28, the J gene TRBJ2-7; D uncertain. The V and J ends lost 7 bases and 4 bases respectively, with 11 bases between them. The germline gives CDR1 MDHEN, CDR2 SYDVKM. The CDR3 is 12 amino acids. In DNA, the CDR3 is TGTGCCAGCAATCAAGTGGCGTACGAGCAGTACTTC. Residues: CASNQVAYEQYF.

In its sample, this clone was seen a few times. The gene calls are TRBV28 and TRBJ2-1; 7 nucleotides align to TRBD2. Germline trimming cut 3 bases from V and 4 bases from J; bases unmatched to any gene: 6. Germline-derived CDR1 and CDR2 are MDHEN and SYDVKM. CDR3 length equals 15 residues. The CDR3, as DNA: TGTGCCAGCAGTTTTGCGGGAGATCCGTACAATGAGCAGTTCTTC. Amino acid sequence: CASSFAGDPYNEQFF. Complete variable domain (other parts from reference TRBV28 and TRBJ2-1): DVKVTQSSRYLVKRTGEKVFLECVQDMDHENMFWYRQDPGLGLRLIYFSYDVKMKEKGDIPEGYSVSREKKERFSLILESASTNQTSMYLCASSFAGDPYNEQFFGPGTRLTVL.

The chain links TRBV19 to TRBJ2-7; D call uncertain. The CDR3 runs 14 residues. From germline, CDR1 is LNHDA and CDR2 SQIVND (reference sequence). Trimming took off 3 bases at V and 0 bases at J, with 9 bases between the two ends. The CDR3 nucleotides read TGTGCCAGTAGTATGAGGTCTGGCTCCTACGAGCAGTACTTC. As protein: CASSMRSGSYEQYF.